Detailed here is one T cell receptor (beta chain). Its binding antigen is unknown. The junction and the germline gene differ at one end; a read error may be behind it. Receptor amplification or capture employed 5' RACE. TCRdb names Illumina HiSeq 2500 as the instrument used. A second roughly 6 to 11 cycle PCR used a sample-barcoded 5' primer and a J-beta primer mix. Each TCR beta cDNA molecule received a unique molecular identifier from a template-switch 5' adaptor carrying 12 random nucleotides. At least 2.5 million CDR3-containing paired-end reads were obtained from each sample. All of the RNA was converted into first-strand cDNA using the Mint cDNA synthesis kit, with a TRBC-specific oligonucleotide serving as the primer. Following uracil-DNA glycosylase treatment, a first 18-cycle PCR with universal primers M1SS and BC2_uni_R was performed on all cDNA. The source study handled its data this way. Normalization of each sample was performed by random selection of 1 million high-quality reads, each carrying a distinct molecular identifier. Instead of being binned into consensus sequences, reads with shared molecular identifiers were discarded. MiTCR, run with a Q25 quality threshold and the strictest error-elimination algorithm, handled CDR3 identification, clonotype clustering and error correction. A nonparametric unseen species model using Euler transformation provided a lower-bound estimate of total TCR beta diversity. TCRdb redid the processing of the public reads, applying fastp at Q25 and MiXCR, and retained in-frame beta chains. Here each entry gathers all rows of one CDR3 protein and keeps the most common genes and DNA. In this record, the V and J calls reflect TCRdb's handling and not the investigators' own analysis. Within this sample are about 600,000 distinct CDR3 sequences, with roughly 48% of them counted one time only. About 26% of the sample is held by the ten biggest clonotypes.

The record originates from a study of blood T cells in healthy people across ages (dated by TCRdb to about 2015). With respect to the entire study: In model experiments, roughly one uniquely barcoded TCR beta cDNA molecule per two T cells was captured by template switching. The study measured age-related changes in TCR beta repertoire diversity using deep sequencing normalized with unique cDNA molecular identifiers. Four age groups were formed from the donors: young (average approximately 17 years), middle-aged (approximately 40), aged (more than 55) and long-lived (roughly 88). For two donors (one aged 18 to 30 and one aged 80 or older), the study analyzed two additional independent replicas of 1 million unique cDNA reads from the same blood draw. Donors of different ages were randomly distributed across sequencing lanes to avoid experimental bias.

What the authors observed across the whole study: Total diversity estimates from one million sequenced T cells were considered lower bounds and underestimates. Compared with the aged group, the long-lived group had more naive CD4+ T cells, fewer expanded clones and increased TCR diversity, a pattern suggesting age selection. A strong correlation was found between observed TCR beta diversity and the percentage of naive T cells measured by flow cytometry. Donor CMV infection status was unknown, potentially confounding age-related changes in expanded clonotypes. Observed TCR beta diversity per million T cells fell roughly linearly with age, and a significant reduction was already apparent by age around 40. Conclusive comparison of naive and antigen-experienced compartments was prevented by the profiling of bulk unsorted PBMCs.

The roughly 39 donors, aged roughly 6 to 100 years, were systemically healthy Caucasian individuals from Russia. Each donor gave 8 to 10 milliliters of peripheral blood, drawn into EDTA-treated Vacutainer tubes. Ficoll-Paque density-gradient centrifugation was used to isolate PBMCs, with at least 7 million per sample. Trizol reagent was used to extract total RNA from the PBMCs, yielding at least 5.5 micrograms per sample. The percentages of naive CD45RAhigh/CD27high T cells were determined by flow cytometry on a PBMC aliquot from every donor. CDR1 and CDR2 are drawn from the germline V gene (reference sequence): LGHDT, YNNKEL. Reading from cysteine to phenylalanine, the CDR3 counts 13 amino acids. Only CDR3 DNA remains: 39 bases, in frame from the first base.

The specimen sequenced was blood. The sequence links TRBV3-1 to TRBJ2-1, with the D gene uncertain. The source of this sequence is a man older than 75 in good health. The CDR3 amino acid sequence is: CAGSPASYNEQFF. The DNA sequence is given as TGTGCCGGCAGCCCCGCCTCCTACAATGAGCAGTTCTTC.